The present T cell receptor (beta chain) was sequenced within a study of graft-versus-host responses after intestinal transplantation. Study in general: Anti-thymocyte globulin induction preceded about 3 years of tacrolimus and steroid maintenance in all recipients.

For this clone: What it binds is not known.

Profiled with immunoSEQ multiplex PCR; TCRdb holds only in-frame clones, not every one. Of roughly 77,000 clones in the sample, more than 80% were seen once. Study-level points and caveats: Recipient-marrow GvH clones were detected, some having first appeared in ileum or blood. Individuals carrying graft-donor T cell macrochimerism showed high graft-versus-host to host-versus-graft clonal ratios in allografts.

The CDR3 consists of 15 residues. J lost 6 bases, V lost 2 bases, and 7 bases had no gene match. CDR1 and CDR2 from the germline V gene are SGHRS and YFSETQ. The sequenced sample was unstimulated CD8+ T cells sorted from spleen or lymph node cells, obtained before intestinal transplant. The TCR was taken from a human donor who received an intestinal transplant. The rearrangement uses TRBV5-1 and TRBJ2-1, with 8 bases that match TRBD1. This CDR3 reads CASSFPGQVTNEQFF. The CDR3 DNA sequence: TGCGCCAGCAGCTTTCCGGGACAGGTTACCAATGAGCAGTTCTTC.